The 14 T cell receptor beta chains in this list originate from one sample, sequenced in a study of T-cell memory formation after mild COVID-19. MiXCR, applied by TCRdb to the 5' RACE reads, yields one record per CDR3 protein. The data contain approximately 340,000 distinct CDR3 sequences, approximately 15% of them singletons. Sequenced material: PBMCs or a T cell subset sorted from them (not recorded which). The receptors come from a man aged 18 to 30 who had mild COVID-19 (a few samples of this study predate the infection). Cell type and time point are not known.

The gene calls are TRBV2 and TRBJ1-3; possibly TRBD1 for D (5 bases). Trimming stripped 6 bases from V and 4 bases from J, with 16 bases between. The CDR3 is 15 residues long. Looked up from germline, CDR1 is SNHLY and CDR2 is FYNNEI. Here the CDR3 DNA reads TGTGCCAGCAGGGGGGATCCCGGCGCGGGAAACACCATATATTTT. Its protein product is CASRGDPGAGNTIYF.

The rearrangement joins TRBV27 to TRBJ2-3; 7 bases align to TRBD2. Germline loops: CDR1 MNHEY, CDR2 SMNVEV (reference sequence). The CDR3 contains 17 residues. V shed 7 bases, J shed 0 bases, and the junction held 13 bases outside the gene matches. CDR3 in amino acids: CASMNGGIGPSTDTQYF. CDR3 bases: TGTGCCAGCATGAACGGGGGGATCGGGCCTAGCACAGATACGCAGTATTTT.

This clonotype was counted between two and nine times. The rearrangement uses TRBV6-6 and TRBJ2-3; TRBD2 matches 9 bases. Germline V gene lookup returns CDR1 MNHNY and CDR2 SVGAGI (reference sequence). V lost 2 bases and J lost 13; bases outside the gene matches: 10. This CDR3 comprises 14 residues. CDR3 protein: CASSYLMGLASEYF. The CDR3, as DNA: TGTGCCAGCAGTTACCTGATGGGACTAGCAAGCGAGTATTTT.

In this sample, this clonotype turned up a few times. The V gene is TRBV6-2 or TRBV6-3, the J gene TRBJ2-1; D call uncertain. Per germline, CDR1 MNHEY and CDR2 SVGEGT. The CDR3 length is 12 residues. V dropped 6 bases and J dropped 9 bases, with 12 bases sitting between them. Here the CDR3 reads CASSPWKAEQFF. CDR3 nucleotide sequence: TGTGCCAGCAGCCCGTGGAAGGCTGAGCAGTTCTTC.

The chain links TRBV2 to TRBJ2-5; D is ambiguous. CDR3 length equals 13 residues. In germline, CDR1 is SNHLY, CDR2 FYNNEI. V shed 4 bases and J shed 1 base, with 7 bases lying between them. The CDR3 nucleotides are TGTGCCAGCAGTGGAACTATCCAAGAGACCCAGTACTTC. It is translated as CASSGTIQETQYF.

The V and J genes are TRBV20-1 and TRBJ2-1, with a tentative D call TRBD2 (5 bases). CDR3 length: 13 amino acids. Trimming shortened V by 7 bases and J by 3 bases, and 13 bases separated the two germline ends. Germline lookup yields CDR1 DFQATT and CDR2 SNEGSKA (reference sequence). The CDR3 reads CSVLASGYNEQFF. The CDR3 nucleotides are TGCAGTGTCTTAGCGTCCGGCTACAATGAGCAGTTCTTC.

This clonotype was counted between two and nine times. V gene TRBV11-2 combines with J gene TRBJ2-5; D might be TRBD2 (5 bases). The germline CDR1 and CDR2 sequences are SGHAT and FQNNGV. V lost 0 bases and J lost 7, with 15 bases in between. This CDR3 comprises 15 residues. CDR3 nucleotides: TGTGCCAGCAGCTTAGATGGCACGACCGGAGGGACCCAGTACTTC. Amino acids: CASSLDGTTGGTQYF.

The sample holds a few counts of this clonotype. CDR3 amino acids: CASREQGRTNEKLFF. The CDR3 DNA follows: TGTGCCAGTAGGGAACAGGGGCGGACTAATGAAAAACTGTTTTTT. The V call is TRBV19, the J call TRBJ1-4, with 7 nucleotides matching TRBD1. The CDR3 length is 15 residues. Germline V gene sequence: CDR1 LNHDA, CDR2 SQIVND (reference sequence). V shed 6 bases, J shed 2 bases, and the junction held 6 bases outside the gene matches.

V is TRBV4-1 and J is TRBJ2-7; unclear D gene. There are 13 residues in the CDR3. Germline V gene sequence: CDR1 MGHRA, CDR2 YSYEKL. The V gene lost 0 bases and the J gene lost 4 bases, with 7 bases spanning the gap. The CDR3 sequence is CASSQELRYEQYV. The CDR3 coding sequence is TGCGCCAGCAGCCAAGAATTGAGATACGAGCAGTACGTC.

This chain connects TRBV29-1 to TRBJ2-3; 10 bases line up with TRBD1. Germline V CDR1 and CDR2: SQVTM, ANQGSEA. This CDR3 is 16 amino acids long. The V and J ends lost 4 bases and 4 bases, in that order; junction bases with no gene match: 11. This CDR3 reads CSVGAPGQGYADTQYF. The DNA for the CDR3 is TGCAGCGTTGGAGCTCCGGGACAGGGGTACGCAGATACGCAGTATTTT.

This clonotype was counted a few times. The rearrangement joins TRBV13 to TRBJ2-7, with TRBD1 matching 10 bases. The germline gives CDR1 PRHDT, CDR2 FYEKMQ (reference sequence). The CDR3 runs to 14 residues. With 3 bases clipped from V and 4 bases from J, the junction kept 3 bases outside the gene matches. CDR3 in DNA: TGTGCCAGCAGCTTTCGGGACAGGGGTTACGAGCAGTACTTC. Encoded protein: CASSFRDRGYEQYF.

This clonotype showed up just a few times. V usage is TRBV10-3 and J usage is TRBJ2-7; possibly TRBD1 for D (6 bases). CDR1 is ENHRY and CDR2 is SYGVKD in the germline V gene. The CDR3 totals 12 residues. Trimming stripped 4 bases from V and 2 bases from J, with 6 bases between. For the CDR3, the DNA is TGTGCCATCAGTGGGACAGCCTACGAGCAGTACTTC. This sequence encodes CAISGTAYEQYF.

The V and J genes are TRBV19 and TRBJ1-1; D uncertain. The CDR3 extends over 12 amino acids. The V and J ends lost 5 bases and 4 bases respectively, with 8 bases between them. Germline assignment: CDR1 LNHDA and CDR2 SQIVND (reference sequence). The CDR3 loop reads CASSWKGTEAFF. The CDR3 bases are TGTGCCAGTAGTTGGAAGGGCACTGAAGCTTTCTTT.

The chain is built from TRBV4-3 and TRBJ2-7; unclear D gene. CDR1 LGHNA and CDR2 YSLEER come from the germline V gene. Trimming took 4 bases from V and 1 from J, leaving 17 bases between them. The CDR3 runs to 16 residues. CDR3: CASSRTEGRRSYEQYF. The DNA of the CDR3 is TGCGCCAGCAGCCGCACGGAAGGACGTCGTTCCTACGAGCAGTACTTC.